The 9 T cell receptor beta chains presented below share a single source sample, sequenced in a study of T cell repertoires in cytomegalovirus infection. TCRdb ran MiXCR on the reads and lists one entry per CDR3 protein. The data hold tens of thousands of distinct CDR3 sequences, with under 4.5% observed a single time. Sequenced material: PBMCs. Receptor source: a human donor in good health (CMV status not recorded). Some clones in this sample may be carry-over from other donors' samples.

This clonotype occurred many times. This chain uses TRBV27 with TRBJ1-5; a weak D match, TRBD1 (5 bases). Germline assignment: CDR1 MNHEY and CDR2 SMNVEV (reference sequence). The CDR3 consists of 12 residues. The V and J ends lost 9 bases and 8 bases respectively, with 14 bases between them. CDR3 sequence reads: CASGGGREPQHF. The CDR3 coding sequence is TGTGCCAGTGGGGGAGGGAGGGAGCCCCAGCATTTT.

In its sample, this clonotype was seen many times. The chain carries TRBV7-2 and TRBJ2-1; possibly TRBD1 or TRBD2 for D (5 bases each). The germline V and J ends were trimmed by 4 bases and 5 bases, with 9 bases remaining between them. The CDR3 runs 13 residues. CDR1 and CDR2 (germline): SGHTA, FQGNSA. This chain's CDR3 is CASSSGPNNEQFF. CDR3 bases: TGTGCCAGCAGCTCGGGACCCAACAATGAGCAGTTCTTC.

This clonotype was seen repeatedly, ten times or more. The V gene is TRBV7-2, the J gene TRBJ1-6; D call uncertain. The CDR3 spans 14 residues. Germline CDR1 and CDR2: SGHTA and FQGNSA. The ends were cut back, 1 base at V and 6 bases at J, with 7 bases in the middle. Here the CDR3 DNA reads TGTGCCAGCAGCTTAGGGCGTTTTAATTCACCCCTCCACTTT. The encoded protein is CASSLGRFNSPLHF.

This clonotype was recorded at least ten times. CDR3 nucleotide sequence: TGTGCCAGCAGCCCGGGGACTAGCGCGTTCTTCGTGCAGTACTTC. This gives the protein CASSPGTSAFFVQYF. The genes are TRBV7-2 and TRBJ2-7, with 10 bases matching TRBD2. Looked up from germline, CDR1 is SGHTA and CDR2 is FQGNSA. The CDR3 sequence is 15 residues long. Trimming cost V 5 bases and J 9 bases; bases outside gene matches: 13. The full variable domain, rest sourced from reference TRBV7-2 and TRBJ2-7, is GAGVSQSPSNKVTEKGKDVELRCDPISGHTALYWYRQSLGQGLEFLIYFQGNSAPDKSGLPSDRFSAERTGGSVSTLTIQRTQQEDSAVYLCASSPGTSAFFVQYFGPGTRLTVT.

This clonotype was detected ten times or more. The rearrangement links TRBV7-2 to TRBJ2-5; 11 positions agree with TRBD2. The CDR3 is 14 amino acids. Trimming removed 1 base from V and 13 bases from J; junction bases left unmatched: 8. Germline CDR1 reads SGHTA; CDR2 reads FQGNSA. The CDR3 DNA reads as TGTGCCAGCAGCTTAGATATTAGCGGGGGGGCGCGGTACTTC. Amino acid sequence: CASSLDISGGARYF.

This clonotype was detected ten times or more. The V call is TRBV7-2, the J call TRBJ1-1; D ambiguous. The CDR3 is made up of 11 amino acids. Looked up from germline, CDR1 is SGHTA and CDR2 is FQGNSA. V was clipped by 7 bases and J by 6 bases, with 9 bases between them. CDR3 region: CASTPYAEAFF. Here the CDR3 DNA reads TGTGCCAGCACCCCCTACGCTGAAGCTTTCTTT. Combining the CDR3 with reference TRBV7-2 and TRBJ1-1 gives the whole variable domain GAGVSQSPSNKVTEKGKDVELRCDPISGHTALYWYRQSLGQGLEFLIYFQGNSAPDKSGLPSDRFSAERTGGSVSTLTIQRTQQEDSAVYLCASTPYAEAFFGQGTRLTVV.

This clonotype was recorded at least ten times. This chain connects TRBV7-2 to TRBJ2-1; 7 positions match TRBD1. This CDR3 comprises 16 residues. Germline-derived CDR1 and CDR2 are SGHTA and FQGNSA. With 5 bases clipped from V and 4 bases from J, the junction kept 11 bases outside the gene matches. The CDR3 bases are TGTGCCAGCAGCGAACGCAGGGGGATTCGTTACAATGAGCAGTTCTTC. Residues: CASSERRGIRYNEQFF.

This clonotype was seen many times. This chain uses TRBV7-2 with TRBJ1-2; possibly TRBD1 for D (5 bases). The CDR3 is 15 residues long. CDR1 SGHTA and CDR2 FQGNSA come from the germline V gene. V lost 1 base and J 2 bases, leaving 11 bases between the germline ends. For the CDR3, the DNA is TGTGCCAGCAGCTTAGAGTCAGGGCTGAACTATGGCTACACCTTC. Its protein product is CASSLESGLNYGYTF. Supplemented by reference TRBV7-2 and TRBJ1-2, the full variable domain reads GAGVSQSPSNKVTEKGKDVELRCDPISGHTALYWYRQSLGQGLEFLIYFQGNSAPDKSGLPSDRFSAERTGGSVSTLTIQRTQQEDSAVYLCASSLESGLNYGYTFGSGTRLTVV.

The chain joins TRBV6-5 to TRBJ2-5, with unresolved D. Germline-derived CDR1 and CDR2 are MNHEY and SVGAGI. The CDR3 covers 13 residues. The germline V and J ends were trimmed by 2 bases and 5 bases, with 9 bases remaining between them. The chain's CDR3 is CASSYGITETQYF. In nucleotides, the CDR3 is TGTGCCAGCAGTTACGGTATTACCGAGACCCAGTACTTC.